This entry lists 6 T cell receptor beta chains sequenced from one sample in a study of regulatory T cells in long-lasting Graves disease. Time point given: newly diagnosed GD, antithyroid drugs for less than 3 months. PBMC-extracted RNA yielded the TCR library. Researchers made TCR beta libraries by using iRepertoire HTBI primers and running Arm-PCR on CDR3 regions. TCRdb reprocessed the multiplex PCR reads via MiXCR and lists one record per CDR3 protein. The sample gives approximately 560,000 distinct CDR3 sequences, 15% to 20% of which show up once; about 11% is in the top ten. This sample also belongs to another study, concerning T cells in Graves' hyperthyroidism and ophthalmopathy.

Specimen: peripheral blood mononuclear cells (PBMCs), collected at new diagnosis, from a patient treated with antithyroid drugs. The origin of the receptors is a man aged 18 to 30 with Graves disease.

About this clonotype: Possible read error: a much larger clone is one base away. This chain links TRBV28 with TRBJ2-7; D ambiguous. The CDR3 runs to 16 residues. V shed 4 bases and J shed 3 bases, with 19 bases lying between them. Germline loops: CDR1 MDHEN, CDR2 SYDVKM. Here the CDR3 DNA reads TGTGCCAGCAGTTCAGTCGGGTCCCACGTTAACTACGAGCAGTACTTC. Residues: CASSSVGSHVNYEQYF.

At least ten counts were recorded for this clonotype. The V call is TRBV20-1, the J call TRBJ2-1, with D unclear. The germline CDR1 and CDR2 sequences are DFQATT and SNEGSKA (reference sequence). Trimming shortened V by 5 bases and J by 6 bases, and 8 bases separated the two germline ends. The CDR3 has 11 amino acids. The CDR3: CSAPWANEQFF. The CDR3 DNA is TGCAGTGCTCCTTGGGCCAATGAGCAGTTCTTC.

This clonotype has ten or more counts. This rearrangement joins TRBV11-2 to TRBJ2-7, with 8 bases matching TRBD2. Germline CDR1 SGHAT, CDR2 FQNNGV. The CDR3 covers 14 residues. Trimming cost V 1 base and J 5 bases; bases outside gene matches: 4. This chain's CDR3 is CASSLGTSLDEQYF. CDR3 DNA: TGTGCCAGCAGCTTAGGGACTAGCCTCGACGAGCAGTACTTC.

This clonotype has more than one count but fewer than ten. This chain connects TRBV19 to TRBJ1-1; D is unresolved. The V end lost 7 bases, the J end lost 2 bases, and 14 bases lay between the germline ends. The V gene's germline CDR1 is LNHDA and CDR2 SQIVND (reference sequence). This CDR3 has 14 residues. The DNA of the CDR3 is TGTGCCAGTAAGGTCCTAGAGCGTAACACTGAAGCTTTCTTT. The encoded protein is CASKVLERNTEAFF.

There are many counts of this clonotype. This rearrangement joins TRBV30 to TRBJ1-2; D not certain. Per germline, CDR1 GTSNPN and CDR2 SVGIG (reference sequence). This CDR3 is 11 amino acids long. Trimming removed 0 bases from V and 8 bases from J, with 7 bases in between. The CDR3 nucleotides are TGTGCCTGGAGTGTATTCGGGGGCTACACCTTC. It encodes CAWSVFGGYTF.

This clonotype was recorded many times. The rearrangement joins TRBV6-1 to TRBJ2-7; 15 nucleotides line up with TRBD2. The length of the CDR3 is 15 residues. The V gene's germline CDR1 is MNHNS and CDR2 SASEGT. V was clipped by 6 bases and J by 4 bases; unmatched bases: 4. The CDR3 DNA reads as TGTGCCAGCAGCCGCGGACTAGCGGGGGGGTACGAGCAGTACTTC. This translates into CASSRGLAGGYEQYF.